The 14 T cell receptor beta chains below were found in one sample sequenced in a study of CD8 T cells in Susac syndrome. The RNA, about 0.5 to 1 ug, was put through reverse transcription using random hexamers. MiXCR, applied by TCRdb to the immunoSEQ multiplex PCR reads, yields one record per CDR3 protein. The sample lists approximately 190,000 distinct CDR3 sequences, around 95% seen once, with approximately 0.1% in the top ten. Specimen: CD4+ T cells from PBMCs. All receptors come from a human donor with Susac syndrome.

V is TRBV6-1 and J is TRBJ2-5; D remains unclear. Trimming took off 1 base at V and 4 bases at J, with 4 bases between the two ends. Germline V CDR1 and CDR2: MNHNS, SASEGT. The CDR3 length is 12 residues. In DNA, the CDR3 is TGTGCCAGCAGTGAAGTCATAGAGACCCAGTACTTC. Translation gives CASSEVIETQYF.

The chain joins TRBV27 to TRBJ2-7, with D possibly matching TRBD2 (5 bases). Trimming removed 5 bases at V and 4 bases at J, with 15 bases between. Germline V gene lookup returns CDR1 MNHEY and CDR2 SMNVEV (reference sequence). This CDR3 comprises 14 residues. The CDR3 DNA reads as TGTGCCAGCAGTCCTGCGGCGGGTCGGTACGAGCAGTACTTC. This codes for CASSPAAGRYEQYF.

V usage is TRBV24-1 and J usage is TRBJ2-1, with unresolved D. Germline V gene sequence: CDR1 KGHDR, CDR2 SFDVKD. This CDR3 has 15 residues. Trimming took 5 bases from V and 1 from J, leaving 11 bases between them. The CDR3 loop reads CATSGGRNSYNEQFF. The CDR3 nucleotides are TGTGCCACCAGTGGAGGACGGAATTCCTACAATGAGCAGTTCTTC.

The chain is built from TRBV5-1 and TRBJ2-1; D remains ambiguous. The CDR3 length is 16 residues. Trimming took off 4 bases at V and 4 bases at J, with 18 bases between the two ends. CDR1 is SGHRS and CDR2 is YFSETQ in the germline V gene. The CDR3 nucleotides are TGCGCCAGCAGCCCAAACCGGGTCAGTGTATACAATGAGCAGTTCTTC. It codes for CASSPNRVSVYNEQFF.

A single count supports this clonotype. The gene calls are TRBV20-1 and TRBJ2-1, with 9 bases fitting TRBD2. J lost 4 bases, V lost 3 bases, and 7 bases had no gene match. CDR3 size: 15 residues. Germline assignment: CDR1 DFQATT and CDR2 SNEGSKA (reference sequence). CDR3 in amino acids: CSASSLAGSYNEQFF. In DNA form, the CDR3 reads TGCAGTGCTAGTTCCCTAGCGGGGAGTTACAATGAGCAGTTCTTC.

The chain is built from TRBV3-1 and TRBJ2-4; maybe TRBD2 (5 bases). Germline CDR1 reads LGHDT; CDR2 reads YNNKEL (reference sequence). The CDR3 is 17 amino acids. V lost 4 bases, J lost 0 bases, and 16 bases lay in between. The CDR3 loop reads CASSLRTPRVAKNIQYF. The CDR3 bases are TGTGCCAGCAGCCTTAGGACCCCGAGGGTAGCCAAAAACATTCAGTACTTC. Based on the CDR3 plus reference TRBV3-1 and TRBJ2-4, the full variable domain is DTAVSQTPKYLVTQMGNDKSIKCEQNLGHDTMYWYKQDSKKFLKIMFSYNNKELIINETVPNRFSPKSPDKAHLNLHINSLELGDSAVYFCASSLRTPRVAKNIQYFGAGTRLSVL.

V usage is TRBV11-2 and J usage is TRBJ2-5; tentatively, D is TRBD1 or TRBD2 (5 bases each). V was shortened by 1 base and J by 5 bases, with 11 bases between the two germline ends. This CDR3 region has 14 residues. Germline assignment: CDR1 SGHAT and CDR2 FQNNGV. CDR3 bases: TGTGCCAGCAGCTTAGGTAGCTGGGGGGAGACCCAGTACTTC. Encoded protein: CASSLGSWGETQYF. Variable domain in full (rest from reference TRBV11-2 and TRBJ2-5): EAGVAQSPRYKIIEKRQSVAFWCNPISGHATLYWYQQILGQGPKLLIQFQNNGVVDDSQLPKDRFSAERLKGVDSTLKIQPAKLEDSAVYLCASSLGSWGETQYFGPGTRLLVL.

This chain connects TRBV11-2 to TRBJ2-7; D ambiguous. This CDR3 region has 15 residues. The ends were cut back, 5 bases at V and 3 bases at J, with 17 bases in the middle. Germline V gives CDR1 SGHAT, CDR2 FQNNGV. CDR3 residues: CASSLGLLRLYEQYF. CDR3 sequence (DNA): TGTGCCAGCAGCCTAGGCCTTCTCCGTCTCTACGAGCAGTACTTC.

This rearrangement joins TRBV27 to TRBJ1-5; no clear D gene. The V and J ends lost 7 bases and 1 base respectively, with 11 bases between them. Germline V CDR1 and CDR2: MNHEY, SMNVEV (reference sequence). This CDR3 comprises 14 residues. The CDR3 DNA follows: TGTGCCAGCACTGGTCGTTGGAGCAATCAGCCCCAGCATTTT. As protein: CASTGRWSNQPQHF.

The chain recombines TRBV11-2 with TRBJ2-1; TRBD2 matches 13 bases. This CDR3 is built from 17 residues. With 8 bases clipped from V and 5 bases from J, the junction kept 12 bases outside the gene matches. Germline CDR1 is SGHAT and CDR2 is FQNNGV. CDR3 amino acids: CASRIERTSGGDNEQFF. DNA for the CDR3: TGTGCCAGCCGAATAGAAAGAACTAGCGGGGGGGACAATGAGCAGTTCTTC.

This chain connects TRBV29-1 to TRBJ1-5; 9 bases are a match to TRBD1. The length of the CDR3 is 12 residues. J was trimmed by 5 bases and V by 6 bases; bases with no gene match: 2. Germline V CDR1 and CDR2: SQVTM, ANQGSEA. The DNA of the CDR3 is TGCAGCGTGGGGGACAGGGATCAGCCCCAGCATTTT. This codes for CSVGDRDQPQHF.

This clonotype came up once. The J gene is TRBJ1-6, the V gene TRBV28; unclear D gene. Germline V gives CDR1 MDHEN, CDR2 SYDVKM. V was shortened by 0 bases and J by 10 bases, with 19 bases between the two germline ends. The CDR3 totals 17 residues. CDR3 protein: CASSLWGGGGGGSPLHF. DNA of the CDR3: TGTGCCAGCAGTTTATGGGGAGGTGGAGGTGGCGGATCACCCCTCCACTTT.

This chain links TRBV7-2 with TRBJ2-1; 11 bases are shared with TRBD2. Per the germline V gene, CDR1 is SGHTA and CDR2 is FQGNSA. V dropped 0 bases and J dropped 0; count of bases not matched to a gene: 10. The CDR3 consists of 20 residues. The CDR3 protein is CASSLAATSGGTSSYNEQFF. Here the CDR3 DNA reads TGTGCCAGCAGCTTAGCGGCTACTAGCGGGGGCACTAGCTCCTACAATGAGCAGTTCTTC. The full variable domain, in which reference TRBV7-2 and TRBJ2-1 provide the parts outside the CDR3, is GAGVSQSPSNKVTEKGKDVELRCDPISGHTALYWYRQSLGQGLEFLIYFQGNSAPDKSGLPSDRFSAERTGGSVSTLTIQRTQQEDSAVYLCASSLAATSGGTSSYNEQFFGPGTRLTVL.

The genes are TRBV4-1 and TRBJ2-1; tentative D call: TRBD1 (5 bases). Germline CDR1 reads MGHRA; CDR2 reads YSYEKL. Deletions cut 5 bases from V and 0 bases from J, with 11 bases between. CDR3 length: 15 amino acids. The chain's CDR3 is CASSRGRSSYNEQFF. The CDR3 DNA sequence: TGCGCCAGCAGCAGGGGCCGGTCCTCCTACAATGAGCAGTTCTTC.